These T cell receptor beta chains were read from a single sample in a study of blood T cell dynamics during melanoma immunotherapy. TCRdb's table, derived via immunoSEQ multiplex PCR, lists solely in-frame clones and lacks some. This table holds about 7,200 clones, approximately 83% found once. Sequencing used blood, obtained from a patient treated with checkpoint blockade. The receptors come from a human donor with melanoma. The CDR3 runs from the conserved cysteine through the conserved F or W. D genes are given only for firm matches.

V	D	J	CDR3
TRBV7-2	-	TRBJ2-7	CASSSAYEQYF
TRBV6-4	TRBD1	TRBJ1-1	CASSAGTVTEAFF
TRBV28	-	TRBJ1-5	CASSPRAGRNQPQHF
TRBV7-8	-	TRBJ2-7	CASTSEGTGYEQYF
TRBV7-6	-	TRBJ2-7	CASSLAGGLDEQYF
TRBV4-3	-	TRBJ2-5	CASSQETPGTGKETQYF
TRBV7-2	-	TRBJ1-2	CASSLAAGVGGYTF
TRBV4-1	-	TRBJ1-3	CASSKGGPGNTIYF
TRBV4-3	-	TRBJ1-1	CASSQEGGTEAFF
TRBV28	-	TRBJ1-5	CASKSPRRGQPQHF
TRBV27	TRBD1	TRBJ1-1	CASSRGQQNTEAFF
TRBV28	TRBD2	TRBJ2-7	CASSPTTSGTYEQYF
TRBV4-2	-	TRBJ1-1	CASSQEADTLMNTEAFF
TRBV28	-	TRBJ1-5	CASSPWGRQPQHF
TRBV7-2	TRBD1	TRBJ1-3	CASRPGTGTSGNTIYF
TRBV11-1	-	TRBJ2-3	CASSSEARLGTDTQYF
TRBV21-1	-	TRBJ1-2	CASSKALEHAPHHYGYTF
TRBV10-3	TRBD2	TRBJ2-7	CAISTGTSGPYEQYF
TRBV7-2	TRBD1	TRBJ1-1	CASKADRLNTEAFF
TRBV30	-	TRBJ1-4	CAWRPIRAVGDEKLFF
TRBV2	TRBD2	TRBJ2-2	CASNGLEHGELFF
TRBV19	TRBD1	TRBJ2-7	CASSPWTGVSSYEQYF
TRBV7-9	-	TRBJ2-5	CASSFPTSDSQETQYF
TRBV28	TRBD2	TRBJ2-3	CASSSLLAGIYTQYF
TRBV21-1	-	TRBJ2-6	CASSKSSGQGDSGANVLTF
TRBV28	-	TRBJ1-1	CASSSDPETEAFF
TRBV6-4	TRBD1	TRBJ1-5	CASSVDRDQPQHF
TRBV14	-	TRBJ2-7	CASSPEQERGEQYF